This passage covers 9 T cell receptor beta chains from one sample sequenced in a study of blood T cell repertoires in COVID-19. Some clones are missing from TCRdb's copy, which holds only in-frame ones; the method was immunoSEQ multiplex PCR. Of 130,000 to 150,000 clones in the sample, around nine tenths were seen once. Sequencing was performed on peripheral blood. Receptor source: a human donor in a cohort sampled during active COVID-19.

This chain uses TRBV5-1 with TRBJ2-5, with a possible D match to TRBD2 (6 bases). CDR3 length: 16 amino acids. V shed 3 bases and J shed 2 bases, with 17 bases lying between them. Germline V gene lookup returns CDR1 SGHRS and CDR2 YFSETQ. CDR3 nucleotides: TGCGCCAGCAGCTCCAACCGGGACTTCGTACAAGAGACCCAGTACTTC. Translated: CASSSNRDFVQETQYF.

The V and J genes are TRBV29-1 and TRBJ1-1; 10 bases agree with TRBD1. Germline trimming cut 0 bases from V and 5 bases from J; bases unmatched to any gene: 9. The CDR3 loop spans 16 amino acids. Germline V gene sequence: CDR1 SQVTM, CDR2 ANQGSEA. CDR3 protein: CSVEEGRQGARTEAFF. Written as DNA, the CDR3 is TGCAGCGTTGAAGAGGGGAGACAGGGGGCAAGGACTGAAGCTTTCTTT.

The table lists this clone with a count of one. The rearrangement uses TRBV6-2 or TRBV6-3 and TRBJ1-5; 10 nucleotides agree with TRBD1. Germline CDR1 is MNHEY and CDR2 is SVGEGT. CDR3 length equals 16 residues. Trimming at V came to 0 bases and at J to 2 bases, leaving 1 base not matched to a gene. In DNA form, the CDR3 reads TGTGCCAGCAGTTACTCGACAGGGGGCGGCAATCAGCCCCAGCATTTT. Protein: CASSYSTGGGNQPQHF.

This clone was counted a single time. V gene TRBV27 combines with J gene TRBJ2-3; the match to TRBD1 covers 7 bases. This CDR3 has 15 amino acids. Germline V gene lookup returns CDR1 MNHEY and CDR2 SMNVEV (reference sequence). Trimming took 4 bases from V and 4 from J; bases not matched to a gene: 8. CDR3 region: CASSSTGNAPDTQYF. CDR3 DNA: TGTGCCAGCAGTTCGACAGGGAATGCCCCAGATACGCAGTATTTT.

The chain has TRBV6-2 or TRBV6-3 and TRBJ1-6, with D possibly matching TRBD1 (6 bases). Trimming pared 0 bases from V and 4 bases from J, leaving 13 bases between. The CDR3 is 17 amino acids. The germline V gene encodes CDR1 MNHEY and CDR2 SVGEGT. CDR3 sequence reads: CASSYSTGGRYNSPLHF. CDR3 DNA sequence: TGTGCCAGCAGTTACTCGACGGGGGGCCGATATAATTCACCCCTCCACTTT.

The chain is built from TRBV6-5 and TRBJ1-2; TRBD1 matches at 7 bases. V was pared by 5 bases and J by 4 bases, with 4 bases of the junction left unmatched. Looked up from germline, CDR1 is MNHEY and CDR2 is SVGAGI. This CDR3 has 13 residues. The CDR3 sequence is CASSPGQLYGYTF. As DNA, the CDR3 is TGTGCCAGCAGTCCGGGACAGCTCTATGGCTACACCTTC.

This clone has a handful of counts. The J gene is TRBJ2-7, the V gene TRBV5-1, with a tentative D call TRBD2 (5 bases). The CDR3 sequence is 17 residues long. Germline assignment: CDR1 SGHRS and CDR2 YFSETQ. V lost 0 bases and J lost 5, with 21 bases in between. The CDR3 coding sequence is TGCGCCAGCAGCTTGGCTCTAGGGAGATCGAGCGAGGACGAGCAGTACTTC. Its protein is CASSLALGRSSEDEQYF. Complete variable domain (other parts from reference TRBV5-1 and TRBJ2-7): KAGVTQTPRYLIKTRGQQVTLSCSPISGHRSVSWYQQTPGQGLQFLFEYFSETQRNKGNFPGRFSGRQFSNSRSEMNVSTLELGDSALYLCASSLALGRSSEDEQYFGPGTRLTVT.

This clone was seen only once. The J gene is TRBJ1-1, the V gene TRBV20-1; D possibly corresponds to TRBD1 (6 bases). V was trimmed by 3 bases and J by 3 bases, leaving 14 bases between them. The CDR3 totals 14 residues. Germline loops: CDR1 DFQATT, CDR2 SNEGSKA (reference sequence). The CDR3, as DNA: TGCAGTGCTAGTTCCGGGGGGCGGGACACTGAAGCTTTCTTT. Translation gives CSASSGGRDTEAFF.

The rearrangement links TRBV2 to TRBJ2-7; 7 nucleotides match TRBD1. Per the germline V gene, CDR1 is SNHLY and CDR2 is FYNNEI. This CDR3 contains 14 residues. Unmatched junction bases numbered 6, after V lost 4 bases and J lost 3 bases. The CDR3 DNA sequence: TGTGCCAGCAGTGCCCAGGGGGTTAGCTACGAGCAGTACTTC. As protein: CASSAQGVSYEQYF.